This TCR beta chain appears in the sequencing data of a study of monozygotic twins with inflammatory bowel disease. Germline V gene sequence: CDR1 KGHDR, CDR2 SFDVKD. The CDR3 sequence is 16 residues long. As regards this clonotype: Its antigen is unidentified.

Broader study findings: Fewer shared clonotypes with others were found in IBD patients than in healthy twins, especially with disease activity. Background noise in patient repertoires may stem from differing immunosuppressive treatments. Repertoire similarity was not found to differ between concordant and discordant twins, possibly from limited power.

T cells were not sorted, and total RNA was isolated straight from whole blood. TCRdb reprocessed the 5' RACE reads and reports one entry per CDR3 protein, with no DNA. This sample contains some 150,000 distinct CDR3 sequences. The genes are TRBV24-1 and TRBJ2-5; the TRBD2 assignment by TCRdb is unverifiable without DNA. The sequencing input was blood. The source of this sequence is a human donor with ulcerative colitis or Crohn's disease, or a healthy co-twin of an affected twin (not recorded which). CDR3 loop: CATSEGLAVTKETQYF.